The T cell receptor beta chain described here comes from a study of blood T cell repertoires in COVID-19. The overall study: Samples of COVID-19 (acute and convalescent) were obtained from the United States, Italy and Spain. The cDNA or gDNA used as material had been derived from T cells, B-cell-depleted T cells, or PBMCs.

Per the original data handling: By means of reference gene primer amplification, nucleated cell counts were estimated. Libraries were prepared by immunoSEQ multiplex PCR; TCRdb keeps only in-frame clonotypes and omits some of them. From that table come the V and J calls and clone size; the DNA was used to work out D and trimming. Here the sample spans about 90,000 clones, 80% being singletons. The TCR sequence derives from a woman in her 70s with acute or convalescent COVID-19. The sequencing sample was made of peripheral blood.

The CDR3 loop is CSVGAGARQETQYF. CDR3 DNA: TGCAGCGTTGGGGCGGGGGCCAGACAAGAGACCCAGTACTTC. V and J are TRBV29-1 and TRBJ2-5; D possibly corresponds to TRBD2 (7 bases). CDR1 is SQVTM, CDR2 ANQGSEA, per germline. V lost 4 bases and J lost 2, with 14 bases in between. The CDR3 has 14 amino acids.